Each of the 20 T cell receptor beta chains below was sequenced from the same sample in a study of blood T cell repertoires in COVID-19. Clones were read by immunoSEQ multiplex PCR, and TCRdb kept only the in-frame ones, dropping some. The table includes under 80,000 clones, 82% detected once. The sample comprised peripheral blood. These receptors were obtained from a man aged 50 or older with acute or convalescent COVID-19.

The chain employs TRBV7-9 and TRBJ2-1; D may be TRBD1 (6 bases). Looked up from germline, CDR1 is SEHNR and CDR2 is FQNEAQ (reference sequence). The CDR3 is 15 amino acids. Trimming took 2 bases from V and 0 from J, leaving 8 bases between them. CDR3 nucleotide sequence: TGTGCCAGCAGCTTAAGGGGGAGCTCCTACAATGAGCAGTTCTTC. It translates to CASSLRGSSYNEQFF.

The chain links TRBV18 to TRBJ2-1, with D maybe TRBD1 (7 bases). V dropped 4 bases and J dropped 0 bases, with 16 bases sitting between them. CDR1 is KGHSH and CDR2 is LQKENI in the germline V gene. This CDR3 spans 17 amino acids. CDR3 protein: CASSRNQGGSSYNEQFF. CDR3 nucleotides: TGTGCCAGCTCACGAAACCAGGGGGGTAGCTCCTACAATGAGCAGTTCTTC. Full variable domain (remainder filled in from reference TRBV18 and TRBJ2-1): NAGVMQNPRHLVRRRGQEARLRCSPMKGHSHVYWYRQLPEEGLKFMVYLQKENIIDESGMPKERFSAEFPKEGPSILRIQQVVRGDSAAYFCASSRNQGGSSYNEQFFGPGTRLTVL.

The CDR3 loop reads CASGRQGRANQPQHF. The CDR3 DNA reads as TGTGCCAGCGGCAGACAGGGCAGGGCCAATCAGCCCCAGCATTTT. The chain uses TRBV6-5 and TRBJ1-5; TRBD1 matches at 7 bases. Germline CDR1 reads MNHEY; CDR2 reads SVGAGI. With V trimmed by 8 bases and J by 3 bases, 10 bases remained unmatched. The CDR3 loop spans 15 amino acids.

The V call is TRBV6-5, the J call TRBJ2-1, with 9 bases fitting TRBD1. Germline V gene data show CDR1 as MNHEY and CDR2 as SVGAGI. CDR3 length equals 14 residues. Trimming cost V 6 bases and J 4 bases; bases outside gene matches: 4. Here the CDR3 DNA reads TGTGCCAGCAGGACGGGACAGGGTTACAATGAGCAGTTCTTC. Amino acids: CASRTGQGYNEQFF.

The J gene is TRBJ1-2, the V gene TRBV4-3; possible D gene TRBD1, 6 bases. This CDR3 comprises 18 residues. Germline V lookup: CDR1 LGHNA, CDR2 YSLEER. The V gene lost 0 bases and the J gene lost 0 bases, with 17 bases spanning the gap. The CDR3 sequence: CASSQDRGRTESNYGYTF. The CDR3 DNA is TGCGCCAGCAGCCAAGATCGTGGGCGGACAGAGTCTAACTATGGCTACACCTTC.

The chain has TRBV6-5 and TRBJ2-1; 8 nucleotides line up with TRBD1. V trimming: 7 bases; J trimming: 9 bases; junction bases outside the gene matches: 8. The germline V gene encodes CDR1 MNHEY and CDR2 SVGAGI. The CDR3 loop spans 13 amino acids. CDR3 region: CASTRTGTGEQFF. CDR3 nucleotides: TGTGCCAGCACTCGGACAGGGACTGGTGAGCAGTTCTTC.

The chain combines TRBV6-5 with TRBJ1-2; 7 bases align to TRBD1. This CDR3 has 16 residues. Germline CDR1 MNHEY, CDR2 SVGAGI. The junction had 8 bases not matched to a gene; V was cut back by 2 bases and J by 2 bases. CDR3 protein: CASSYEGTQGNYGYTF. CDR3 nucleotides: TGTGCCAGCAGTTACGAGGGGACACAGGGGAACTATGGCTACACCTTC.

CDR3 residues: CASSYLSTAAAHEQYF. CDR3 sequence (DNA): TGTGCCAGCAGTTACTTGAGTACAGCTGCCGCCCACGAGCAGTACTTC. The chain carries TRBV6-5 and TRBJ2-7; D remains ambiguous. The V gene lost 1 base and the J gene lost 5 bases, with 18 bases spanning the gap. Germline V gene sequence: CDR1 MNHEY, CDR2 SVGAGI. The CDR3 extends over 16 amino acids.

The chain carries TRBV7-9 and TRBJ1-2; 9 nucleotides align to TRBD1. The germline V gene has CDR1 SEHNR and CDR2 FQNEAQ (reference sequence). The CDR3 runs to 16 residues. V lost 5 bases and J lost 5; bases outside the gene matches: 12. The CDR3 nucleotides are TGTGCCAGCAGCACCCGGGACAGGGCCCGGGGTTATGGCTACACCTTC. Translated, it gives CASSTRDRARGYGYTF.

The genes are TRBV4-2 and TRBJ2-5, with D perhaps matching TRBD1 (5 bases). In germline, CDR1 is LGHNA, CDR2 YNFKEQ. The V end was cut by 4 bases, the J end by 5 bases, with 11 bases between. This CDR3 is built from 13 residues. The DNA of the CDR3 is TGTGCCAGCAGCCCAGGGTGGTGGGAGACCCAGTACTTC. Residues: CASSPGWWETQYF.

The CDR3 bases are TGTGCCAGCAGCCTGGGGGGGACAGGTTCCTACGAGCAGTACTTC. It translates to CASSLGGTGSYEQYF. The chain carries TRBV6-5 and TRBJ2-7; TRBD1 might be the D (8 bases). Germline CDR1 and CDR2: MNHEY and SVGAGI. The CDR3 consists of 15 residues. V was pared by 6 bases and J by 1 base, with 16 bases between.

The chain recombines TRBV14 with TRBJ1-4; TRBD1 matches at 7 bases. Germline values: CDR1 SGHDN, CDR2 FVKESK. The CDR3 is 15 amino acids. V was clipped by 4 bases and J by 5 bases; unmatched bases: 7. The CDR3 nucleotides read TGTGCCAGCAGCCCCTCGGGACAGTCCAATGAAAAACTGTTTTTT. This gives the protein CASSPSGQSNEKLFF.

The rearrangement uses TRBV15 and TRBJ1-6; unclear D gene. V lost 4 bases and J lost 2, with 9 bases in between. Germline loops: CDR1 LNHNV, CDR2 YYDKDF (reference sequence). The CDR3 loop spans 15 amino acids. CDR3 sequence (DNA): TGTGCCACCAGCACGGGTTGGCCCTATAATTCACCCCTCCACTTT. It translates to CATSTGWPYNSPLHF.

The chain is built from TRBV2 and TRBJ1-3, with 7 bases that match TRBD1. Unmatched junction bases numbered 6, after V lost 6 bases and J lost 4 bases. Germline CDR1 and CDR2: SNHLY and FYNNEI. The CDR3 sequence is 14 residues long. The CDR3 here is CASRADRAGNTIYF. The DNA for the CDR3 is TGTGCCAGCAGGGCTGACAGGGCCGGAAACACCATATATTTT.

This chain links TRBV5-4 with TRBJ2-7; D is uncertain. CDR3 length: 14 residues. V was clipped by 4 bases and J by 1 base, with 12 bases between them. The V gene's germline CDR1 is SGHNT and CDR2 YYREEE (reference sequence). The CDR3 protein is CASSPSESSYEQYF. CDR3 coding DNA: TGTGCCAGCAGCCCCTCGGAGAGTTCCTACGAGCAGTACTTC.

The chain carries TRBV2 and TRBJ1-1, with 7 bases fitting TRBD1. The V gene end was trimmed by 5 bases and the J gene end by 4 bases; junction bases not matched to a gene: 7. This CDR3 contains 14 residues. Germline V lookup: CDR1 SNHLY, CDR2 FYNNEI. The CDR3: CASSTMGQLTEAFF. The CDR3 region has the DNA TGTGCCAGCAGTACTATGGGACAGCTCACTGAAGCTTTCTTT. The full variable domain, in which reference TRBV2 and TRBJ1-1 provide the parts outside the CDR3, is EPEVTQTPSHQVTQMGQEVILRCVPISNHLYFYWYRQILGQKVEFLVSFYNNEISEKSEIFDDQFSVERPDGSNFTLKIRSTKLEDSAMYFCASSTMGQLTEAFFGQGTRLTVV.

The chain combines TRBV5-1 with TRBJ1-3; 9 bases match TRBD1. Germline CDR1 is SGHRS and CDR2 is YFSETQ. Unmatched junction bases numbered 1, after V lost 0 bases and J lost 0 bases. CDR3 length: 16 residues. This chain's CDR3 is CASSLEGQGSGNTIYF. The CDR3, as DNA: TGCGCCAGCAGCTTGGAGGGACAGGGCTCTGGAAACACCATATATTTT.

The chain's CDR3 is CASSYGAGYADTQYF. The DNA for the CDR3 is TGTGCCAGCAGTTACGGCGCAGGGTACGCAGATACGCAGTATTTT. The chain carries TRBV6-2 or TRBV6-3 and TRBJ2-3, with D possibly matching TRBD1 (5 bases). This CDR3 has 15 amino acids. V was shortened by 2 bases and J by 4 bases, with 13 bases between the two germline ends. CDR1 is MNHEY, CDR2 SVGEGT, per germline.

This chain joins TRBV10-3 and TRBJ2-1; 10 bases are shared with TRBD2. The CDR3 totals 16 residues. Germline V gives CDR1 ENHRY, CDR2 SYGVKD. Trimming cost V 2 bases and J 6 bases; bases outside gene matches: 7. The CDR3 loop is CAISETSGILSNEQFF. The CDR3 DNA is TGTGCCATCAGTGAGACTAGCGGGATTCTGTCCAATGAGCAGTTCTTC.

The chain recombines TRBV2 with TRBJ1-4, with D possibly matching TRBD1 (5 bases). The CDR3 spans 15 residues. In germline, CDR1 is SNHLY, CDR2 FYNNEI. Trimming left V 2 bases short and J 2 bases short, with 9 bases between. CDR3 region: CASSEMGQTNEKLFF. The CDR3 region has the DNA TGTGCCAGCAGTGAAATGGGGCAGACTAATGAAAAACTGTTTTTT.